This T cell receptor (beta chain) appears in the sequencing data of a study of cytomegalovirus exposure and HLA in healthy donors. About the research overall: It was reported in a later analysis that the same platform had been used for the 100 to 150 validation repertoires as for the roughly 650 first-cohort repertoires. Study-wide findings and caveats: Under in vitro conditions, three CMV-associated chains were confirmed as specific for CMV antigens. The classifier, whose performance was assessed in both the original and validation cohorts, reportedly diagnosed cytomegalovirus status with high specificity and sensitivity.

Libraries were prepared by immunoSEQ multiplex PCR; TCRdb keeps only in-frame clonotypes and omits some of them. The sample yields over 200,000 clones, around 86% seen once. As regards this clone: Antigen: not known.

The CDR3 runs 14 residues. The germline V gene encodes CDR1 SGDLS and CDR2 YYNGEE. With 0 bases removed from V and 1 base from J, the gap between germline ends came to 7 bases. Source material: PBMCs. The TCR sequence derives from a woman aged 18-30 years in good health and CMV-seropositive. The rearrangement joins TRBV9 to TRBJ1-2; D remains ambiguous. CDR3 in amino acids: CASSVAELNYGYTF. CDR3 nucleotides: TGTGCCAGCAGCGTAGCGGAGCTTAACTATGGCTACACCTTC.